A single sample gave rise to the 24 T cell receptor beta chains below, sequenced in a study of shared clonotypes between healthy human individuals. Libraries were prepared by immunoSEQ multiplex PCR; TCRdb keeps only in-frame clonotypes and omits some of them. Found here are 2 million or so clones, about 95% of them singletons; the top ten hold 0.1% to 0.15%. The sequencing sample was made of naive CD4+ T cells sorted from blood. Subset specified: CD45RA+ positively selected. Every receptor here comes from a man aged 18 to 30 in good health.

This clone has just one count. Distinct nucleotide sequences in the sample also encode this CDR3. This chain links TRBV18 with TRBJ1-2, with 7 bases aligning to TRBD1. The CDR3 is 14 residues long. In germline, CDR1 is KGHSH, CDR2 LQKENI. The junction had 2 bases not matched to a gene; V was cut back by 1 base and J by 3 bases. CDR3 in amino acids: CASSPQGADYGYTF. CDR3 nucleotides: TGTGCCAGCTCACCACAGGGGGCGGACTATGGCTACACCTTC.

The chain combines TRBV30 with TRBJ2-3; possible D gene TRBD2, 5 bases. This CDR3 is built from 13 residues. Per germline, CDR1 GTSNPN and CDR2 SVGIG (reference sequence). V lost 5 bases, J lost 1 base, and 10 bases lay in between. Here the CDR3 DNA reads TGTGCCTGGGAAGGAGGAGGCACAGATACGCAGTATTTT. Encoded protein: CAWEGGGTDTQYF.

The chain combines TRBV6-1 with TRBJ2-2; 8 bases are shared with TRBD2. With 4 bases clipped from V and 3 bases from J, the junction kept 13 bases outside the gene matches. Germline V CDR1 and CDR2: MNHNS, SASEGT. The CDR3 consists of 18 residues. The CDR3 sequence: CASSGLRGGRYDTGELFF. CDR3 DNA: TGTGCCAGCAGTGGTTTACGGGGGGGACGCTATGACACCGGGGAGCTGTTTTTT.

The chain uses TRBV6-6 and TRBJ2-2; no definite D call. The CDR3 is 16 residues long. Germline CDR1 MNHNY, CDR2 SVGAGI (reference sequence). V was pared by 4 bases and J by 2 bases, with 14 bases between. The CDR3 DNA sequence: TGTGCCAGCAGTTCCCCCGTCAACATCAACACCGGGGAGCTGTTTTTT. Translated: CASSSPVNINTGELFF.

The chain uses TRBV5-1 and TRBJ1-2; weak D call: TRBD1 (6 bases). The CDR3 spans 15 residues. Germline-derived CDR1 and CDR2 are SGHRS and YFSETQ. Trimming left V 4 bases short and J 8 bases short, with 21 bases between. The CDR3 coding sequence is TGCGCCAGCAGCCCGCTGGGCAGGGGTGGTGAAGGCTACACCTTC. Protein product: CASSPLGRGGEGYTF.

The genes are TRBV30 and TRBJ1-6, with D unresolved. CDR3 length: 13 amino acids. V lost 1 base, J lost 8 bases, and 9 bases lay in between. CDR1 is GTSNPN, CDR2 SVGIG, per germline (reference sequence). The CDR3 loop is CAWSEEGYSPLHF. As DNA, the CDR3 is TGTGCCTGGAGTGAGGAGGGATATTCACCCCTCCACTTT.

The V call is TRBV30, the J call TRBJ1-3; no reliable D call. CDR1 and CDR2 (germline): GTSNPN, SVGIG (reference sequence). The CDR3 is 13 amino acids. CDR3 amino acids: CSNSPLGGNTIYF. The DNA for the CDR3 is TGTTCCAACTCACCCCTGGGTGGAAACACCATATATTTT.

The chain has TRBV5-1 and TRBJ1-1, with 10 bases fitting TRBD1. V dropped 4 bases and J dropped 6; count of bases not matched to a gene: 18. Germline loops: CDR1 SGHRS, CDR2 YFSETQ. CDR3 length equals 18 residues. For the CDR3, the DNA is TGCGCCAGCAGCCGGAGGGGACAGGGGACGCGGGTCGAGGCTGAAGCTTTCTTT. This sequence encodes CASSRRGQGTRVEAEAFF.

The chain combines TRBV2 with TRBJ2-3; TRBD2 aligns across 13 bases. The germline gives CDR1 SNHLY, CDR2 FYNNEI. J gave up 6 bases and V 7 bases, and 4 bases lay outside the gene matches. The CDR3 is 14 residues long. The CDR3 nucleotides read TGTGCCAGCAAGGGACTAGCGGGGAGGGATACGCAGTATTTT. It codes for CASKGLAGRDTQYF.

Here the CDR3 DNA reads TGCGCCAGCAGCTTGCAGGGACTAGCGGGGCAAGAGACCCAGTACTTC. Its protein product is CASSLQGLAGQETQYF. The J gene is TRBJ2-5, the V gene TRBV5-1; 13 bases map to TRBD2. The V gene's germline CDR1 is SGHRS and CDR2 YFSETQ. The CDR3 consists of 16 residues. The V gene end was trimmed by 1 base and the J gene end by 2 bases; junction bases not matched to a gene: 2.

The chain joins TRBV6-5 to TRBJ2-3; the D gene is possibly TRBD2 (6 bases). V shed 6 bases and J shed 6 bases, with 19 bases lying between them. The CDR3 length is 15 residues. Germline assignment: CDR1 MNHEY and CDR2 SVGAGI. The CDR3 DNA reads as TGTGCCAGCAGAAAACAGCAGTCCAGCGGGGATACGCAGTATTTT. It is translated as CASRKQQSSGDTQYF.

This chain joins TRBV5-1 and TRBJ1-1; 9 bases match TRBD1. V shed 3 bases, J shed 3 bases, and the junction held 6 bases outside the gene matches. The CDR3 spans 15 residues. Looked up from germline, CDR1 is SGHRS and CDR2 is YFSETQ. The CDR3 coding sequence is TGCGCCAGCAGCTCGGACAGGGGTTATGACACTGAAGCTTTCTTT. This gives the protein CASSSDRGYDTEAFF. The whole variable domain, filled in from reference TRBV5-1 and TRBJ1-1, reads KAGVTQTPRYLIKTRGQQVTLSCSPISGHRSVSWYQQTPGQGLQFLFEYFSETQRNKGNFPGRFSGRQFSNSRSEMNVSTLELGDSALYLCASSSDRGYDTEAFFGQGTRLTVV.

The chain is built from TRBV7-3 and TRBJ2-1; 13 bases agree with TRBD2. The J segment lost 2 bases and the V segment lost 5 bases, leaving 3 bases of the junction unmatched. The CDR3 is 16 amino acids. In germline, CDR1 is SGHTA, CDR2 FQGTGA. Written as DNA, the CDR3 is TGTGCCAGCAGCCGCGGACTAGCGGGGGCCTACAATGAGCAGTTCTTC. This encodes CASSRGLAGAYNEQFF.

The chain combines TRBV5-1 with TRBJ2-7, with 13 bases aligning to TRBD2. From germline, CDR1 is SGHRS and CDR2 YFSETQ. V lost 5 bases, J lost 2 bases, and 4 bases stayed unmatched. CDR3 length equals 15 residues. The CDR3 sequence is CASRWTSGSTYEQYF. The DNA of the CDR3 is TGCGCCAGCAGGTGGACTAGCGGGAGCACCTACGAGCAGTACTTC.

The chain employs TRBV7-8 and TRBJ2-5, with TRBD1 matching 8 bases. The CDR3 contains 16 residues. Germline-derived CDR1 and CDR2 are SGHVS and FQNEAQ. With V trimmed by 2 bases and J by 5 bases, 10 bases remained unmatched. CDR3 DNA sequence: TGTGCCAGCAGCTTATTCGGCAGGGGGCAGAGGGAGACCCAGTACTTC. Translating gives CASSLFGRGQRETQYF.

The chain links TRBV2 to TRBJ2-7, with 10 bases identical to TRBD1. The germline V gene encodes CDR1 SNHLY and CDR2 FYNNEI. CDR3 size: 12 residues. CDR3 sequence (DNA): TGTGCCAGCACCTCCGGGACAGGGGAGAAGTTGGTC. This codes for CASTSGTGEKLV.

V gene TRBV2 combines with J gene TRBJ2-1, with TRBD2 matching 7 bases. Per germline, CDR1 SNHLY and CDR2 FYNNEI. Trimming cost V 7 bases and J 0 bases; bases outside gene matches: 3. The CDR3 has 14 residues. CDR3 amino acids: CASNLAVSYNEQFF. The CDR3 nucleotides are TGTGCCAGCAATCTAGCGGTCTCCTACAATGAGCAGTTCTTC.

The chain has TRBV6-5 and TRBJ2-5, with TRBD1 identical over 11 bases. Unmatched junction bases numbered 8, after V lost 6 bases and J lost 5 bases. Germline CDR1 and CDR2: MNHEY and SVGAGI. The CDR3 sequence is 15 residues long. CDR3 in amino acids: CASRRGQGARETQYF. CDR3 DNA sequence: TGTGCCAGCAGGCGTGGACAGGGGGCCCGGGAGACCCAGTACTTC.

This clone occurred once. V and J are TRBV5-6 and TRBJ2-1; D is ambiguous. The CDR3 spans 13 residues. The germline CDR1 and CDR2 sequences are SGHDT and YYEEEE. V lost 4 bases and J lost 8, with 13 bases in between. The CDR3 region has the DNA TGTGCCAGCAGCGAGATCCCAAGGTATGAGCAGTTCTTC. This translates into CASSEIPRYEQFF.

The J gene is TRBJ2-5, the V gene TRBV6-1; 7 positions match TRBD1. The CDR3 has 12 amino acids. Germline V gives CDR1 MNHNS, CDR2 SASEGT. V lost 5 bases and J lost 4; bases outside the gene matches: 1. CDR3 amino acids: CASSNRGETQYF. As DNA, the CDR3 is TGTGCCAGCAGTAACAGGGGAGAGACCCAGTACTTC.

Details on this clone: The junction differs from germline at one of its ends, possibly a read error. This chain links TRBV7-2 with TRBJ2-2; D is possibly TRBD1 or TRBD2 (5 bases each). CDR3 length: 16 residues. Per germline, CDR1 SGHTA and CDR2 FQGNSA. CDR3: CASNLRGSGGTGELFF. For the CDR3, the DNA is TGTGCCAGCAACTTACGGGGCAGTGGCGGCACCGGGGAGCTGTTTTTT.

This clone was counted many times. The chain combines TRBV7-9 with TRBJ2-2; 7 bases are shared with TRBD2. The CDR3 consists of 13 residues. V shed 4 bases, J shed 6 bases, and the junction held 2 bases outside the gene matches. Per the germline V gene, CDR1 is SEHNR and CDR2 is FQNEAQ (reference sequence). The CDR3 DNA follows: TGTGCCAGCAGCTCTAGCGGAGCCGGGGAGCTGTTTTTT. This translates into CASSSSGAGELFF.

This sequence joins TRBV10-3 and TRBJ1-1, with 8 bases that match TRBD1. CDR3 length: 14 residues. Germline assignment: CDR1 ENHRY and CDR2 SYGVKD. J was trimmed by 3 bases and V by 6 bases; bases with no gene match: 6. Here the CDR3 reads CAISKQGVDTEAFF. CDR3 DNA: TGTGCCATCAGCAAACAGGGGGTGGACACTGAAGCTTTCTTT.

The chain uses TRBV7-2 and TRBJ1-1, with D unclear. Deletions cut 1 base from V and 0 bases from J, with 9 bases between. Germline CDR1 is SGHTA and CDR2 is FQGNSA. The CDR3 consists of 15 residues. CDR3: CASSLGGGLNTEAFF. As DNA, the CDR3 is TGTGCCAGCAGCTTAGGTGGAGGGCTGAACACTGAAGCTTTCTTT.